These 14 T cell receptor beta chains share one sample of origin, sequenced in a study of shared clonotypes between healthy human individuals (dated by TCRdb to 2019 to 2021). The method behind the library was the immunoSEQ multiplex PCR assay. TCRdb stores this immuneACCESS table with in-frame sequences only. Part of the clones is absent; in the studies checked, under half of the shortfall reflects unresolved V genes, and no reason is known for the rest. The sample profile shows 500,000 or so clones; 90% to 97% of them were found once. About 0.067% of the sample is in the top ten clones. The material sequenced was naive CD4+ T cells sorted from blood. This sample's cell subset or site label indicates: CD45RA+ positively selected. All receptors derive from a woman aged 25 to 39 in good health.

This rearrangement joins TRBV10-3 to TRBJ1-2; D is perhaps TRBD1 (5 bases). The CDR3 sequence is 13 residues long. V was trimmed by 6 bases and J by 2 bases, leaving 10 bases between them. Germline CDR1 is ENHRY and CDR2 is SYGVKD. The chain's CDR3 is CAISREVNYGYTF. In DNA, the CDR3 is TGTGCCATCAGCAGGGAAGTCAACTATGGCTACACCTTC.

The rearrangement links TRBV18 to TRBJ1-1; no clear D gene. The CDR3 length is 14 residues. Looked up from germline, CDR1 is KGHSH and CDR2 is LQKENI. The V end was cut by 1 base, the J end by 7 bases, with 13 bases between. CDR3 amino acids: CASSPQTVVSEAFF. CDR3 in DNA: TGTGCCAGCTCACCACAAACAGTAGTTAGTGAAGCTTTCTTT. Variable domain in full (rest from reference TRBV18 and TRBJ1-1): NAGVMQNPRHLVRRRGQEARLRCSPMKGHSHVYWYRQLPEEGLKFMVYLQKENIIDESGMPKERFSAEFPKEGPSILRIQQVVRGDSAAYFCASSPQTVVSEAFFGQGTRLTVV.

The V call is TRBV6-6, the J call TRBJ1-5; TRBD1 aligns across 9 bases. The J segment lost 5 bases and the V segment lost 6 bases, leaving 5 bases of the junction unmatched. The CDR3 length is 14 residues. Germline-derived CDR1 and CDR2 are MNHNY and SVGAGI (reference sequence). The CDR3 loop is CASRWGQGDQPQHF. The DNA of the CDR3 is TGTGCCAGCAGGTGGGGACAGGGAGATCAGCCCCAGCATTTT.

The chain combines TRBV18 with TRBJ2-2; D gene uncertain. The CDR3 sequence is 14 residues long. The germline V and J ends were trimmed by 3 bases and 4 bases, with 9 bases remaining between them. CDR1 KGHSH and CDR2 LQKENI come from the germline V gene. The CDR3 sequence is CASSPTESTGELFF. CDR3 coding DNA: TGTGCCAGCTCACCTACGGAGAGCACCGGGGAGCTGTTTTTT.

The J gene is TRBJ2-1, the V gene TRBV6-5, with TRBD2 as a possible D gene (6 bases). CDR1 and CDR2 from the germline V gene are MNHEY and SVGAGI. This CDR3 contains 13 residues. Deletions cut 0 bases from V and 8 bases from J, with 8 bases between. The DNA of the CDR3 is TGTGCCAGCAGTTACTCAACTAGCTATGAGCAGTTCTTC. Its protein is CASSYSTSYEQFF.

As DNA, the CDR3 is TGTGCCAGCAGCCAAGTGCGAGCCCAGGGGCAAGAGCAGTACTTC. It yields the protein CASSQVRAQGQEQYF. The chain has TRBV14 and TRBJ2-7, with a weak D call TRBD1 (6 bases). The CDR3 totals 15 residues. Looked up from germline, CDR1 is SGHDN and CDR2 is FVKESK. V was trimmed by 1 base and J by 7 bases, leaving 17 bases between them.

The V gene is TRBV5-4, the J gene TRBJ1-5; maybe TRBD1 (6 bases). Between the trimmed V and J ends, which lost 2 bases and 7 bases, there was a span of 13 bases. The CDR3 is made up of 14 amino acids. Germline V gene sequence: CDR1 SGHNT, CDR2 YYREEE (reference sequence). CDR3 sequence reads: CASSLQGERQPQHF. Here the CDR3 DNA reads TGTGCCAGCAGCTTACAGGGAGAGCGACAGCCCCAGCATTTT.

The gene calls are TRBV18 and TRBJ1-1; no clear D. The germline V gene has CDR1 KGHSH and CDR2 LQKENI. V was cut by 2 bases and J by 3 bases, with 4 bases left in between. The CDR3 loop spans 12 amino acids. DNA of the CDR3: TGTGCCAGCTCACCATCCGACACTGAAGCTTTCTTT. Protein: CASSPSDTEAFF. Supplemented by reference TRBV18 and TRBJ1-1, the full variable domain reads NAGVMQNPRHLVRRRGQEARLRCSPMKGHSHVYWYRQLPEEGLKFMVYLQKENIIDESGMPKERFSAEFPKEGPSILRIQQVVRGDSAAYFCASSPSDTEAFFGQGTRLTVV.

The gene calls are TRBV4-1 and TRBJ1-3; 8 bases line up with TRBD1. The V gene end was trimmed by 3 bases and the J gene end by 0 bases; junction bases not matched to a gene: 19. The CDR3 has 21 amino acids. Germline CDR1 reads MGHRA; CDR2 reads YSYEKL. The CDR3 bases are TGCGCCAGCAGCCATCTCCCCGGGACAGGAACAAATAGCTACTCTGGAAACACCATATATTTT. Translating gives CASSHLPGTGTNSYSGNTIYF.

The chain couples TRBV9 to TRBJ2-1; 9 bases match TRBD1. Per germline, CDR1 SGDLS and CDR2 YYNGEE. The CDR3 covers 16 residues. Trimming removed 0 bases from V and 2 bases from J; junction bases left unmatched: 3. The CDR3, as DNA: TGTGCCAGCAGCGTAGGGACAGGGGTGGCCTACAATGAGCAGTTCTTC. Its translation is CASSVGTGVAYNEQFF.

The V and J genes are TRBV20-1 and TRBJ2-1; D uncertain. V dropped 6 bases and J dropped 12 bases, with 15 bases sitting between them. Germline-derived CDR1 and CDR2 are DFQATT and SNEGSKA (reference sequence). The CDR3 has 11 amino acids. CDR3 bases: TGCAGTGCCCCCAGCATAGGCTGGCAGTTCTTC. Translated: CSAPSIGWQFF.

The chain has TRBV19 and TRBJ2-3; maybe TRBD2 (5 bases). This CDR3 has 13 residues. Trimming took off 4 bases at V and 10 bases at J, with 15 bases between the two ends. Germline loops: CDR1 LNHDA, CDR2 SQIVND (reference sequence). CDR3 sequence (DNA): TGTGCCAGTAGTAAGGTCTCGGGAAGGCCGCAGTATTTT. The encoded protein is CASSKVSGRPQYF.

The chain carries TRBV11-1 and TRBJ2-5, with D uncertain. CDR1 SGHAT and CDR2 FQDESV come from the germline V gene (reference sequence). The CDR3 has 15 amino acids. Trimming cost V 6 bases and J 2 bases, with 16 bases left between them. The CDR3 DNA sequence: TGTGCCAGCAGTCCCCCCCCGGAACGGCAAGAGACCCAGTACTTC. This gives the protein CASSPPPERQETQYF.

This chain uses TRBV6-5 with TRBJ1-4; 7 nucleotides agree with TRBD1. This CDR3 spans 14 amino acids. CDR1 and CDR2 from the germline V gene are MNHEY and SVGAGI. The junction had 2 bases not matched to a gene; V was cut back by 4 bases and J by 3 bases. In nucleotides, the CDR3 is TGTGCCAGCAGTTCAGGGGGGTCTAATGAAAAACTGTTTTTT. Translation gives CASSSGGSNEKLFF.